The rows below give T cell receptor beta chains drawn from one sample of a study of blood T cells in healthy people across ages. TCRdb independently ran MiXCR on the 5' RACE reads; one entry per CDR3 protein. The sample lists about 290,000 distinct CDR3 sequences, less than 30% occurring once. Source material: blood. The origin of the receptors is an older woman in good health. Both conserved end residues are part of each CDR3.

v_gene | CDR3aa
TRBV7-3 | CASSLFPQYF
TRBV7-2 | CASSRGSGETQYF
TRBV12-3/TRBV12-4 | CVSSSWGDRAGGYTF
TRBV7-2 | CASSLDRGTDTQYF
TRBV4-1 | CASSQEWRTSGNTIYF
TRBV20-1 | CSAREGALNEKLFF
TRBV10-3 | CAISERTEALHF
TRBV7-9 | CASSPPGEGPYNEQFF
TRBV20-1 | CSARFLAGEGWSDTQYF
TRBV6-5 | CASSTNPVNEQFF
TRBV20-1 | CSASGEGTNYGYTF
TRBV14 | CASSQRQGERETQYF
TRBV9 | CASSVRGPGTGAFF
TRBV7-9 | CASSPVNTEAFF